This T cell receptor beta chain was retrieved from a study of cytomegalovirus exposure and HLA in healthy donors. Study context: A previous analysis identified 90 million to 140 million unique TCR beta sequences derived from around 180 million T cells. Early released data had roughly 81 million unique TCRs, all coming from HLA-typed donors.

Of note for this clone: The antigen is undetermined.

Germline V gene sequence: CDR1 SGHNT, CDR2 YENEEA. J gave up 1 base and V 5 bases, and 14 bases lay outside the gene matches. This CDR3 is built from 19 residues. With 60 Vbeta and 13 Jbeta primers, the PCR was carried out. Libraries were prepared by immunoSEQ multiplex PCR; TCRdb keeps only in-frame clonotypes and omits some of them. Of under 250,000 clones detected, around 78% appear once; the ten largest clones hold around 0.44%. General study points: The sole available immune exposure information was CMV serostatus. In a later analysis, a missense DCLRE1C variant was linked to TCR beta V- and J-gene trimming.

This chain connects TRBV11-3 to TRBJ1-1, with 12 bases that match TRBD1. This clonotype was obtained from a boy between 5 and 17 years old in good health and CMV-seronegative. Sample: PBMCs. The CDR3 protein is CASSMNPRDRGPRNTEAFF. For the CDR3, the DNA is TGTGCCAGCAGCATGAACCCCCGGGACAGGGGGCCGAGGAACACTGAAGCTTTCTTT. Full variable domain (remainder filled in from reference TRBV11-3 and TRBJ1-1): EAGVVQSPRYKIIEKKQPVAFWCNPISGHNTLYWYLQNLGQGPELLIRYENEEAVDDSQLPKDRFSAERLKGVDSTLKIQPAELGDSAVYLCASSMNPRDRGPRNTEAFFGQGTRLTVV.